The next 17 T cell receptor beta chains were all read from a single sample in a study of regulatory T cells in long-lasting Graves disease. The TCR beta library used iRepertoire HTBI primers with Arm-PCR amplification of CDR3. TCRdb passed the multiplex PCR reads through MiXCR, listing each CDR3 protein once. The repertoire has roughly 220,000 distinct CDR3 sequences, approximately 20% of them found once; the top ten carry approximately 20%. The time point here: newly diagnosed GD, antithyroid drugs for less than 3 months. After RNA was extracted from PBMCs, the TCR library was made from it. The specimen comprised peripheral blood mononuclear cells (PBMCs), sampled at new diagnosis, from a patient treated with antithyroid drugs. The receptors originated from a female donor with Graves disease.

J is TRBJ2-7 and V is TRBV11-3; D unresolved. The CDR3 consists of 12 residues. Germline V gives CDR1 SGHNT, CDR2 YENEEA. With 1 base removed from V and 4 bases from J, the gap between germline ends came to 5 bases. For the CDR3, the DNA is TGTGCCAGCAGCTTAGGATGGTACGAGCAGTACTTC. It specifies CASSLGWYEQYF.

This clonotype was counted only a few times. A much larger clone lies a single base off, so this may be a read error. This chain links TRBV2 with TRBJ2-1; TRBD2 aligns across 9 bases. This CDR3 comprises 16 residues. Unmatched junction bases numbered 9, after V lost 1 base and J lost 8 bases. The germline CDR1 and CDR2 sequences are SNHLY and FYNNEI. The chain's CDR3 is CASSEGSRASGDEQFF. In DNA, the CDR3 is TGTGCCAGCAGTGAAGGCTCTCGGGCTAGCGGGGATGAGCAGTTCTTC. The full variable domain, its missing parts supplied by reference TRBV2 and TRBJ2-1, is EPEVTQTPSHQVTQMGQEVILRCVPISNHLYFYWYRQILGQKVEFLVSFYNNEISEKSEIFDDQFSVERPDGSNFTLKIRSTKLEDSAMYFCASSEGSRASGDEQFFGPGTRLTVL.

The J gene is TRBJ2-7, the V gene TRBV6-2 or TRBV6-3; 9 bases fit TRBD1. CDR3 size: 16 residues. V gave up 6 bases and J gave up 8 bases; unmatched junction bases: 17. Germline CDR1 reads MNHEY; CDR2 reads SVGEGT. The CDR3 DNA reads TGTGCCAGCAGGTCCGGGACAGGGACCCTGCCCCGCCAGCAGTACTTC. It yields the protein CASRSGTGTLPRQQYF.

This clonotype was recorded many times. The gene calls are TRBV10-3 and TRBJ2-1; either TRBD1 or TRBD2 may supply D (5 bases each). The germline V and J ends were trimmed by 5 bases and 5 bases, with 13 bases remaining between them. This CDR3 has 14 residues. The germline CDR1 and CDR2 sequences are ENHRY and SYGVKD. The CDR3: CAISSRGDDNEQFF. Here the CDR3 DNA reads TGTGCCATCAGTTCTAGGGGAGACGACAATGAGCAGTTCTTC.

The table lists this clonotype with many counts. The J gene is TRBJ1-5, the V gene TRBV28; D is undetermined. V lost 6 bases and J 0 bases, leaving 21 bases between the germline ends. This CDR3 has 18 amino acids. Germline CDR1 is MDHEN and CDR2 is SYDVKM. CDR3 amino acids: CASRLGGYGLYSNQPQHF. CDR3 coding DNA: TGTGCCAGCAGGCTCGGAGGGTACGGCCTATATAGCAATCAGCCCCAGCATTTT.

Worth noting for this clonotype: A far larger clone is off by one base, so a read error is likely. This sequence joins TRBV11-2 and TRBJ2-1; TRBD1 agrees at 7 bases. From germline, CDR1 is SGHAT and CDR2 FQNNGV. V was clipped by 3 bases and J by 13 bases; unmatched bases: 12. CDR3 length equals 14 residues. In DNA form, the CDR3 reads TGTGCCAGCAGCTTTATGACAGGGAGAGAGACCCAGTTCTTC. It codes for CASSFMTGRETQFF.

With regard to this clonotype: Only one base separates this from a far larger clonotype, so it likely reflects a read error. The chain links TRBV11-3 to TRBJ2-7; 7 nucleotides line up with TRBD2. The CDR3 extends over 13 amino acids. Germline V gene sequence: CDR1 SGHNT, CDR2 YENEEA. The CDR3 protein is CVSSLAGGDEQYF. CDR3 DNA: TGTGTCAGCAGCTTAGCGGGCGGGGACGAGCAGTACTTC.

This clonotype has a count of ten or more. The rearrangement links TRBV6-9 to TRBJ2-2; no clear D. V lost 3 bases and J 1 base, leaving 9 bases between the germline ends. The CDR3 runs to 15 residues. Looked up from germline, CDR1 is MNHGY and CDR2 is SVAAGI. The CDR3 bases are TGTGCCAGCAGTTACGGCGGTCAGAACACCGGGGAGCTGTTTTTT. The encoded protein is CASSYGGQNTGELFF.

Many counts were recorded for this clonotype. The CDR3 coding sequence is TGTGCCAGCAGTTATCTGGGAAGGGCTTTCTTT. It translates to CASSYLGRAFF. V usage is TRBV6-5 and J usage is TRBJ1-1; the D is unclear. V was clipped by 3 bases and J by 11 bases, with 10 bases between them. The germline V gene encodes CDR1 MNHEY and CDR2 SVGAGI. This CDR3 has 11 residues.

This clonotype was observed a handful of times. This chain uses TRBV5-1 with TRBJ2-2; weak D call: TRBD1 (6 bases). The CDR3 contains 15 residues. V lost 1 base and J lost 3, with 10 bases in between. Germline CDR1 reads SGHRS; CDR2 reads YFSETQ. The chain's CDR3 is CASSLSGVDTGELFF. The CDR3 DNA reads TGCGCCAGCAGCTTGTCAGGGGTGGACACCGGGGAGCTGTTTTTT.

The chain combines TRBV4-1 with TRBJ1-1; D possibly corresponds to TRBD1 (6 bases). Trimming pared 4 bases from V and 8 bases from J, leaving 20 bases between. CDR1 is MGHRA, CDR2 YSYEKL, per germline. The CDR3 spans 15 residues. The CDR3 DNA reads TGCGCCAGCAGCCGAGGGAACAGGGATGGGGTGGAAGCTTTCTTT. Its translation: CASSRGNRDGVEAFF.

The rearrangement uses TRBV4-2 and TRBJ1-2, with 7 nucleotides matching TRBD1. Germline V gene sequence: CDR1 LGHNA, CDR2 YNFKEQ. CDR3 length equals 15 residues. V lost 4 bases and J lost 4; bases outside the gene matches: 9. The CDR3 nucleotides are TGTGCCAGCAGCCGAGATTCGACAGGGCCCTATGGCTACACCTTC. Amino acids: CASSRDSTGPYGYTF.

The table lists this clonotype with many counts. The rearrangement links TRBV6-2 or TRBV6-3 to TRBJ2-5; possibly TRBD1 for D (6 bases). The CDR3 length is 14 residues. V was trimmed by 0 bases and J by 3 bases, leaving 8 bases between them. From germline, CDR1 is MNHEY and CDR2 SVGEGT. CDR3 sequence reads: CASSYSPGEETQYF. CDR3 in DNA: TGTGCCAGCAGTTACTCTCCAGGGGAAGAGACCCAGTACTTC.

This clonotype was picked up one time. This sequence joins TRBV9 and TRBJ2-7, with a weak D call TRBD2 (5 bases). The CDR3 consists of 13 residues. Deletions cut 4 bases from V and 1 base from J, with 9 bases between. Germline CDR1 SGDLS, CDR2 YYNGEE. The CDR3 protein is CASSLASSYEQYF. CDR3 nucleotide sequence: TGTGCCAGCAGCTTAGCGAGTTCCTACGAGCAGTACTTC.

Note on this clonotype: A read error is the likely source, as a far larger clone sits one nucleotide away. The chain recombines TRBV7-3 with TRBJ2-7; possible D gene TRBD2, 5 bases. The V end was cut by 5 bases, the J end by 6 bases, with 11 bases between. Germline values: CDR1 SGHTA, CDR2 FQGTGA. The CDR3 is 12 residues long. The CDR3, as DNA: TGTGCCAGCAGCCCCCGGGCGGGCGAGCAGTACTTC. Protein: CASSPRAGEQYF.

The sample holds one count of this clonotype. This chain joins TRBV9 and TRBJ1-2; D perhaps matches TRBD1 (6 bases). V lost 4 bases to trimming and J lost 4 bases, with 20 bases between them. Germline V gene sequence: CDR1 SGDLS, CDR2 YYNGEE. This CDR3 has 16 amino acids. This CDR3 is CASSTHETGSPYGYTF. For the CDR3, the DNA is TGTGCCAGCAGCACCCATGAGACAGGTTCTCCCTATGGCTACACCTTC.

This clonotype occurred many times. DNA of the CDR3: TGCAGTGCTAGACAATACAGGGAGCGGAGTACTGAAGCTTTCTTT. Its translation: CSARQYRERSTEAFF. The chain is built from TRBV20-1 and TRBJ1-1; D may be TRBD1 (6 bases). This CDR3 is 15 amino acids long. Trimming took off 2 bases at V and 5 bases at J, with 18 bases between the two ends. Germline V gene lookup returns CDR1 DFQATT and CDR2 SNEGSKA (reference sequence).